The 12 T cell receptor beta chains reported below all come from one sample, sequenced in a study of shared clonotypes between healthy human individuals. Data came from immunoSEQ multiplex PCR; TCRdb stores just in-frame clones and leaves some out. The data contain about 1 million clones, approximately 72% of them seen just once; the ten biggest clones take up 1.4%. Sequenced sample: memory CD4+ T cells sorted from blood. As for subset: CD45RA-negative fraction. These receptors were collected from a man in his late teens or twenties in good health.

The chain couples TRBV7-2 to TRBJ2-7; 9 bases match TRBD2. The CDR3 consists of 15 residues. J was trimmed by 1 base and V by 3 bases; bases with no gene match: 4. The germline V gene has CDR1 SGHTA and CDR2 FQGNSA. As DNA, the CDR3 is TGTGCCAGCAGCTTTACTAGCGGGCCTTCCTACGAGCAGTACTTC. Amino acids: CASSFTSGPSYEQYF.

The chain joins TRBV5-6 to TRBJ2-3; perhaps TRBD1 as D (5 bases). Germline-derived CDR1 and CDR2 are SGHDT and YYEEEE. V was clipped by 1 base and J by 1 base, with 10 bases between them. The CDR3 length is 15 residues. Written as DNA, the CDR3 is TGTGCCAGCAGCTTGAGGGGATTCCGCACAGATACGCAGTATTTT. It encodes CASSLRGFRTDTQYF.

This sequence joins TRBV2 and TRBJ1-2; 7 nucleotides align to TRBD1. J gave up 3 bases and V 4 bases, and 5 bases lay outside the gene matches. Germline V gene lookup returns CDR1 SNHLY and CDR2 FYNNEI. This CDR3 comprises 14 residues. Written as DNA, the CDR3 is TGTGCCAGCAGTGGACAGGGTGGAGACTATGGCTACACCTTC. Its protein is CASSGQGGDYGYTF.

In the case of this clone: As the CDR3 is not closed by the conserved phenylalanine or tryptophan, this likely results from a read error. The V gene is TRBV10-3, the J gene TRBJ2-2; 7 bases fit TRBD1. Trimming took 6 bases from V and 6 from J; bases not matched to a gene: 10. The CDR3 is 15 residues long. Per the germline V gene, CDR1 is ENHRY and CDR2 is SYGVKD. CDR3 bases: TGTGCCATCAGCTCCCGGGACAGTGACCCCGGGGAGCTGTTTTCT. Protein product: CAISSRDSDPGELFS.

The chain employs TRBV21-1 and TRBJ2-1; TRBD2, the table's D call, lacks a check against the DNA. TRBV21-1 is a pseudogene. The CDR3 spans 15 residues. Here the CDR3 reads CASSKSIFSYNEQFF. CDR3 in DNA: TGTGCCAGCAGCAAGAGTATCTTCTCCTACAATGAGCAGTTCTTC.

The chain joins TRBV5-4 to TRBJ2-7, with 7 positions matching TRBD1. This CDR3 contains 15 residues. The junction had 6 bases not matched to a gene; V was cut back by 0 bases and J by 3 bases. CDR1 and CDR2 (germline): SGHNT, YYREEE (reference sequence). The CDR3 DNA reads as TGTGCCAGCAGCTTGGTTGACAGGGACGGCTACGAGCAGTACTTC. Amino acids: CASSLVDRDGYEQYF.

A word on this clone: Other DNA sequences in the sample encode the same CDR3. The V and J genes are TRBV19 and TRBJ1-3; D is undetermined. Germline V gene lookup returns CDR1 LNHDA and CDR2 SQIVND (reference sequence). There are 14 residues in the CDR3. V gave up 1 base and J gave up 0 bases, with 4 bases separating them. CDR3 loop: CASSIGVSGNTIYF. In DNA, the CDR3 is TGTGCCAGTAGTATAGGAGTCTCTGGAAACACCATATATTTT.

V usage is TRBV5-4 and J usage is TRBJ2-1; TRBD1 aligns across 8 bases. The CDR3 is 15 amino acids. Trimming cost V 4 bases and J 0 bases; bases outside gene matches: 3. Germline loops: CDR1 SGHNT, CDR2 YYREEE (reference sequence). The CDR3 loop reads CASSPDRGSYNEQFF. The CDR3 DNA is TGTGCCAGCAGCCCCGACAGGGGCTCCTACAATGAGCAGTTCTTC.

This clone was detected once. The chain joins TRBV5-1 to TRBJ2-3; TRBD2 aligns across 14 bases. Germline V CDR1 and CDR2: SGHRS, YFSETQ. After removal of 4 bases from V and 0 bases from J, the junction contained 7 bases not matched to a gene. This CDR3 has 18 residues. CDR3 sequence (DNA): TGCGCCAGCAGCGTAGGGACTAGCGGGGGAGCTAGCACAGATACGCAGTATTTT. Its translation: CASSVGTSGGASTDTQYF.

This CDR3 reads CASSEGGDVQPQHF. CDR3 sequence (DNA): TGCGCCAGCAGTGAGGGAGGGGATGTACAGCCCCAGCATTTT. The rearrangement uses TRBV10-2 and TRBJ1-5; maybe TRBD1 (5 bases). This CDR3 has 14 residues. CDR1 WSHSY and CDR2 SAAADI come from the germline V gene. Between the trimmed V and J ends, which lost 2 bases and 7 bases, there was a span of 12 bases.

The V gene is TRBV6-4, the J gene TRBJ2-1; 9 bases are a match to TRBD2. V shed 2 bases and J 8 bases; nucleotides not matched to a gene: 7. This CDR3 comprises 15 residues. The germline gives CDR1 MRHNA, CDR2 SNTAGT. The CDR3 DNA sequence: TGTGCCAGCAGTGACCAACTAGCGGGTGTAGATGAGCAGTTCTTC. This codes for CASSDQLAGVDEQFF.

The rearrangement links TRBV29-1 to TRBJ2-4; 7 nucleotides align to TRBD1. CDR1 is SQVTM and CDR2 is ANQGSEA in the germline V gene. The junction had 6 bases not matched to a gene; V was cut back by 3 bases and J by 10 bases. The CDR3 has 12 residues. CDR3 protein: CSVDEQGSIQYF. The CDR3 nucleotides are TGCAGCGTTGACGAACAGGGGAGTATTCAGTACTTC.